Listed below are T cell receptor beta chains from one sample, sequenced in a study of vaccination and CD4 T cells after COVID-19. A single record per CDR3 protein comes from TCRdb applying MiXCR to the PCR reads. The sample carries about 9,500 distinct CDR3 sequences, roughly two thirds recorded once. Antigens for these TCRs are unknown. This sample comprised CD4+ T cells from blood, cultured in vitro, obtained before SARS-CoV-2 vaccination. The source of these receptors is a human donor who had recovered from COVID-19. Both conserved end residues are part of each CDR3. The D gene is left open where the match is weak. Part of the rows lack a size; the others show once, few, many or a class for expanded clones.

size,J,D,V,CDR3,DNA
-,TRBJ1-5,-,TRBV10-3,CAISSKGQPSNQPQHF,TGTGCCATCAGTTCAAAAGGACAGCCGAGCAATCAGCCCCAGCATTTT
few,TRBJ2-2,-,TRBV20-1,CSAATNTGELFF,TGCAGTGCTGCTACGAACACCGGGGAGCTGTTTTTT
-,TRBJ2-1,TRBD2,TRBV20-1,CSARVASGRSGSYNEQFF,TGCAGTGCTAGAGTGGCTAGCGGGAGGAGCGGCTCCTACAATGAGCAGTTCTTC
large,TRBJ2-5,-,TRBV5-5,CASSLQQQETQYF,TGTGCCAGCAGCTTGCAGCAGCAAGAGACCCAGTACTTC
-,TRBJ2-7,TRBD2,TRBV20-1,CSARSPSGGSYEQYF,TGCAGTGCAAGGTCTCCTAGCGGAGGTTCCTACGAGCAGTACTTC
-,TRBJ2-5,-,TRBV25-1,CASSESFVSGIQETQYF,TGTGCCAGCAGTGAATCATTTGTAAGCGGCATCCAAGAGACCCAGTACTTC
-,TRBJ2-2,-,TRBV14,CASSQDLGSRDGELFF,TGTGCCAGCAGCCAAGATTTGGGCAGTCGCGACGGGGAGCTGTTTTTT
few,TRBJ1-6,-,TRBV28,CASLDRWNSPLHF,TGTGCCAGCCTAGACAGGTGGAATTCACCCCTCCACTTT
few,TRBJ1-2,-,TRBV7-2,CASSSRGLYGYTF,TGTGCCAGCAGCTCTAGGGGACTCTATGGCTACACCTTC
-,TRBJ2-1,TRBD2,TRBV2,CASSDLAGGYNEQFF,TGTGCCAGCAGTGACCTAGCGGGAGGTTACAATGAGCAGTTCTTC
-,TRBJ1-5,-,TRBV6-1,CASLGHSNQPQHF,TGTGCCAGCCTGGGCCATAGCAATCAGCCCCAGCATTTT
-,TRBJ2-5,-,TRBV7-9,CASSRRRGTTQETQYF,TGTGCCAGCAGCCGACGCAGGGGGACTACCCAAGAGACCCAGTACTTC
-,TRBJ2-3,-,TRBV20-1,CSALRFQGGDTQYF,TGCAGTGCCCTCAGATTTCAGGGGGGTGATACGCAGTATTTT
few,TRBJ2-1,-,TRBV7-3,CASSLFKGSNEQFF,TGTGCCAGCAGCTTATTCAAGGGGTCCAATGAGCAGTTCTTC
-,TRBJ2-3,-,TRBV5-1,CASSLDNGSTDTQYF,TGCGCCAGCAGCTTGGACAACGGGAGCACAGATACGCAGTATTTT
-,TRBJ1-5,TRBD1,TRBV18,CASSSGQGRPYSNQPQHF,TGTGCCAGCTCATCGGGACAGGGTCGGCCCTATAGCAATCAGCCCCAGCATTTT
few,TRBJ2-6,-,TRBV5-4,CASSLQGMSSGANVLTF,TGTGCCAGCAGCTTGCAGGGAATGAGCTCTGGGGCCAACGTCCTGACTTTC
-,TRBJ2-5,-,TRBV30,CAWSVGQQETQYF,TGTGCCTGGAGTGTAGGACAGCAAGAGACCCAGTACTTC
-,TRBJ2-7,-,TRBV20-1,CSLGGGPYEQYF,TGCAGCCTAGGGGGGGGGCCCTACGAGCAGTACTTC
-,TRBJ2-1,-,TRBV6-1,CASTQGNEQFF,TGTGCCAGCACCCAGGGGAATGAGCAGTTCTTC
few,TRBJ2-7,TRBD2,TRBV7-2,CASTGGGARPPEQYF,TGTGCCAGCACGGGCGGGGGAGCCCGACCCCCCGAGCAGTACTTC
-,TRBJ1-1,-,TRBV11-3,CASSRGRDTEAFF,TGTGCCAGCAGCCGCGGGAGGGACACTGAAGCTTTCTTT
-,TRBJ2-3,-,TRBV20-1,CSASYRGTDTQYF,TGCAGTGCTAGCTACAGGGGCACAGATACGCAGTATTTT
-,TRBJ1-2,-,TRBV2,CASSEYRQWDGYTF,TGTGCCAGCAGTGAATATAGGCAATGGGATGGCTACACCTTC
once,TRBJ1-6,-,TRBV10-3,CAISESVRSSYNSPLHF,TGTGCCATCAGTGAGTCGGTCAGGAGCTCCTATAATTCACCCCTCCACTTT
-,TRBJ2-5,TRBD1,TRBV30,CAWSSGTGTKETQYF,TGTGCCTGGAGTTCGGGGACAGGGACAAAAGAGACCCAGTACTTC
-,TRBJ2-1,-,TRBV20-1,CSAWNQFNEQFF,TGCAGTGCTTGGAATCAATTCAATGAGCAGTTCTTC
few,TRBJ2-1,-,TRBV19,CASSISRASYNEQFF,TGTGCCAGTAGTATATCTAGGGCCTCCTACAATGAGCAGTTCTTC
few,TRBJ1-2,-,TRBV7-9,CASSARLEARVYGYTF,TGTGCCAGCAGCGCGCGTCTCGAGGCGCGAGTCTATGGCTACACCTTC
-,TRBJ2-5,-,TRBV6-1,CASSELDGMETQYF,TGTGCCAGCAGTGAATTGGACGGAATGGAGACCCAGTACTTC
few,TRBJ2-2,TRBD1,TRBV6-5,CASSYNRGPPGELFF,TGTGCCAGCAGTTACAACAGGGGTCCCCCCGGGGAGCTGTTTTTT
-,TRBJ2-2,-,TRBV28,CASVRANTGELFF,TGTGCCAGTGTAAGAGCGAACACCGGGGAGCTGTTTTTT
-,TRBJ1-1,-,TRBV20-1,CSASRDGNTEAFF,TGCAGTGCTAGTAGAGACGGGAACACTGAAGCTTTCTTT
-,TRBJ1-6,TRBD1,TRBV28,CASNVPAGTGRSPLHF,TGTGCCAGCAACGTCCCGGCTGGGACAGGGAGATCACCCCTCCACTTT
-,TRBJ2-2,TRBD2,TRBV20-1,CSASIAGGPGTGELFF,TGCAGTGCTAGTATCGCGGGAGGGCCGGGAACCGGGGAGCTGTTTTTT
-,TRBJ2-3,TRBD2,TRBV28,CASSLSSGRATYTDTQYF,TGTGCCAGCAGTTTATCTAGCGGGAGGGCCACGTACACAGATACGCAGTATTTT
-,TRBJ1-2,TRBD1,TRBV6-1,CASSEDQGARYGYTF,TGTGCCAGCAGTGAAGATCAGGGGGCTAGATATGGCTACACCTTC
few,TRBJ1-5,-,TRBV20-1,CSARAGSRNQPQHF,TGCAGTGCTAGAGCGGGCAGTCGGAATCAGCCCCAGCATTTT
-,TRBJ2-5,TRBD2,TRBV19,CASSIGASGRRGGETQYF,TGTGCCAGTAGTATCGGGGCTAGCGGGAGAAGAGGGGGTGAGACCCAGTACTTC
once,TRBJ2-7,TRBD2,TRBV6-2/TRBV6-3,CASSYWASGRYEQYF,TGTGCCAGCAGTTACTGGGCTAGCGGGAGGTACGAGCAGTACTTC
-,TRBJ1-4,-,TRBV20-1,CSAAQIGKLFF,TGCAGTGCTGCCCAGATTGGAAAACTGTTTTTT
-,TRBJ2-5,TRBD1,TRBV2,CASSGPGTGNQETQYF,TGTGCCAGCAGTGGTCCCGGGACAGGGAACCAAGAGACCCAGTACTTC
few,TRBJ2-7,-,TRBV6-1,CASSEWASYEQYF,TGTGCCAGCAGTGAATGGGCCTCCTACGAGCAGTACTTC
few,TRBJ2-1,-,TRBV20-1,CSAARLVYYNEQFF,TGCAGTGCCGCCAGACTAGTGTACTACAATGAGCAGTTCTTC
-,TRBJ2-7,-,TRBV5-1,CASSRESSGYEQYF,TGCGCCAGCAGCCGGGAGAGTTCGGGGTACGAGCAGTACTTC
-,TRBJ1-4,TRBD1,TRBV28,CASSQQGVREKLFF,TGTGCCAGCAGCCAACAGGGGGTGAGGGAAAAACTGTTTTTT
-,TRBJ2-3,-,TRBV6-1,CASSPGGLDTQYF,TGTGCCAGCAGCCCCGGCGGGCTTGATACGCAGTATTTT
-,TRBJ2-5,-,TRBV6-1,CASSRGALGLGGETQYF,TGTGCCAGCAGTCGCGGGGCCCTCGGACTAGGGGGGGAGACCCAGTACTTC
-,TRBJ2-7,-,TRBV30,CAWRRDEYEQYF,TGTGCCTGGAGACGAGACGAATACGAGCAGTACTTC